These T cell receptor beta chains were read from a single sample in a study of T cell changes during pregnancy in multiple sclerosis. Clones were read by immunoSEQ multiplex PCR, and TCRdb kept only the in-frame ones, dropping some. Here the sample spans approximately 72,000 clones, 92% being singletons. Specimen: peripheral blood, collected in the first trimester of pregnancy. The receptors were sampled from a female donor in good health, enrolled as a control in a pregnancy study. CDR3s include the opening cysteine and the closing phenylalanine or tryptophan. The D gene is left open where the match is weak. Not every row has a clone size; where given, it reads once, few, many or a size class.

v_gene: TRBV5-6
d_gene: .
j_gene: TRBJ2-7
abundance: .
CDR3nt: TGTGCCAGCAGCCCCGGATTGACCGGGTACGAGCAGTACTTC
CDR3aa: CASSPGLTGYEQYF

v_gene: TRBV10-3
d_gene: TRBD2
j_gene: TRBJ2-7
abundance: .
CDR3nt: TGTGCCATCAGTGAAGGGACTAGCGGGATCTACGAGCAGTACTTC
CDR3aa: CAISEGTSGIYEQYF

v_gene: TRBV27
d_gene: .
j_gene: TRBJ2-2
abundance: once
CDR3nt: TGTGCCAGCAGTTTGAGGGAGGGGGTGACCGGGGAGCTGTTTTTT
CDR3aa: CASSLREGVTGELFF

v_gene: TRBV6-1
d_gene: TRBD2
j_gene: TRBJ2-7
abundance: .
CDR3nt: TGTGCCAGCAGGGAAGGGACTAGCGGGAGTTACGAGCAGTACTTC
CDR3aa: CASREGTSGSYEQYF

v_gene: TRBV7-2
d_gene: .
j_gene: TRBJ2-2
abundance: .
CDR3nt: TGTGCCAGCAGCTTCGCTTTAGGGGTGGGCACCGGGGAGCTGTTTTTT
CDR3aa: CASSFALGVGTGELFF

v_gene: TRBV5-6
d_gene: .
j_gene: TRBJ2-3
abundance: .
CDR3nt: TGTGCCAGCAGCTTGCCCGGCACAGATACGCAGTATTTT
CDR3aa: CASSLPGTDTQYF

v_gene: TRBV28
d_gene: .
j_gene: TRBJ2-7
abundance: .
CDR3nt: TGTGCCAGCAGTTTCCTCCTTAGTTACGAGCAGTACTTC
CDR3aa: CASSFLLSYEQYF

v_gene: TRBV25-1
d_gene: .
j_gene: TRBJ1-5
abundance: .
CDR3nt: TGTGCCAGCAGTGTAACGGGGAGTCAGCCCCAGCATTTT
CDR3aa: CASSVTGSQPQHF

v_gene: TRBV7-6
d_gene: .
j_gene: TRBJ2-7
abundance: .
CDR3nt: TGTGCCAGCAGCTTAGCGTGGCAGGGATCCGAGCAGTACTTC
CDR3aa: CASSLAWQGSEQYF

v_gene: TRBV10-3
d_gene: TRBD2
j_gene: TRBJ2-7
abundance: .
CDR3nt: TGTGCCATCAGTACTAGCGGGAGGAACTACGAGCAGTACTTC
CDR3aa: CAISTSGRNYEQYF

v_gene: TRBV7-8
d_gene: .
j_gene: TRBJ1-5
abundance: .
CDR3nt: TGTGCCAGCAGCCCGACGGACAGAGGGACTCAGCCCCAGCATTTT
CDR3aa: CASSPTDRGTQPQHF

v_gene: TRBV10-3
d_gene: TRBD1
j_gene: TRBJ2-3
abundance: .
CDR3nt: TGTGCCTCGCGACAGGGAGTCACAGATACGCAGTATTTT
CDR3aa: CASRQGVTDTQYF

v_gene: TRBV14
d_gene: .
j_gene: TRBJ1-3
abundance: .
CDR3nt: TGTGCCAGCAGCCAAGAGAGGAACACCATATATTTT
CDR3aa: CASSQERNTIYF

v_gene: TRBV5-1
d_gene: TRBD1
j_gene: TRBJ1-2
abundance: .
CDR3nt: TGCGCCAGCAGCTTGGGGGCAGGGGGTAACTATGGCTACACCTTC
CDR3aa: CASSLGAGGNYGYTF

v_gene: TRBV19
d_gene: TRBD2
j_gene: TRBJ2-7
abundance: .
CDR3nt: TGTGCCAGTAGTATATCTAGCGGGAGTTTCAACGAGCAGTACTTC
CDR3aa: CASSISSGSFNEQYF

v_gene: TRBV9
d_gene: TRBD2
j_gene: TRBJ2-1
abundance: .
CDR3nt: TGTGCCAGCAGCGTACTCCTAGGGAGCGGGAGAGGCAATGAGCAGTTCTTC
CDR3aa: CASSVLLGSGRGNEQFF

v_gene: TRBV29-1
d_gene: .
j_gene: TRBJ1-2
abundance: .
CDR3nt: TGCAGCGTTGCGGTGGGGGGAAACTATGGCTACACCTTC
CDR3aa: CSVAVGGNYGYTF

v_gene: TRBV28
d_gene: .
j_gene: TRBJ1-2
abundance: .
CDR3nt: TGTGCCAGCAGTTTAAATAGGGGCGGGGGCTATGGCTACACCTTC
CDR3aa: CASSLNRGGGYGYTF

v_gene: TRBV5-8
d_gene: .
j_gene: TRBJ1-5
abundance: once
CDR3nt: TGTGCCAGCAGCCCCGACACGCCAGGCGGCAATCAGCCCCAGCATTTT
CDR3aa: CASSPDTPGGNQPQHF

v_gene: TRBV27
d_gene: TRBD2
j_gene: TRBJ2-1
abundance: .
CDR3nt: TGTGCCAGCAGTCGCACTAGGATCCGGACTAGCGAAATAAAACAGTTCTTC
CDR3aa: CASSRTRIRTSEIKQFF

v_gene: TRBV2
d_gene: TRBD2
j_gene: TRBJ2-5
abundance: .
CDR3nt: TGTGCCAGCAGTGCCCTCTCCAGCGGGAGGGCCACGGGGGCCCAGTACTTC
CDR3aa: CASSALSSGRATGAQYF

v_gene: TRBV5-1
d_gene: TRBD1
j_gene: TRBJ1-1
abundance: .
CDR3nt: TGCGCCAGCAGACCCGGGACAGAGCGTTCCATGAACACTGAAGCTTTCTTT
CDR3aa: CASRPGTERSMNTEAFF

v_gene: TRBV19
d_gene: .
j_gene: TRBJ2-1
abundance: .
CDR3nt: TGTGCCAGTAGTCAGTACAATGAGCAGTTCTTC
CDR3aa: CASSQYNEQFF